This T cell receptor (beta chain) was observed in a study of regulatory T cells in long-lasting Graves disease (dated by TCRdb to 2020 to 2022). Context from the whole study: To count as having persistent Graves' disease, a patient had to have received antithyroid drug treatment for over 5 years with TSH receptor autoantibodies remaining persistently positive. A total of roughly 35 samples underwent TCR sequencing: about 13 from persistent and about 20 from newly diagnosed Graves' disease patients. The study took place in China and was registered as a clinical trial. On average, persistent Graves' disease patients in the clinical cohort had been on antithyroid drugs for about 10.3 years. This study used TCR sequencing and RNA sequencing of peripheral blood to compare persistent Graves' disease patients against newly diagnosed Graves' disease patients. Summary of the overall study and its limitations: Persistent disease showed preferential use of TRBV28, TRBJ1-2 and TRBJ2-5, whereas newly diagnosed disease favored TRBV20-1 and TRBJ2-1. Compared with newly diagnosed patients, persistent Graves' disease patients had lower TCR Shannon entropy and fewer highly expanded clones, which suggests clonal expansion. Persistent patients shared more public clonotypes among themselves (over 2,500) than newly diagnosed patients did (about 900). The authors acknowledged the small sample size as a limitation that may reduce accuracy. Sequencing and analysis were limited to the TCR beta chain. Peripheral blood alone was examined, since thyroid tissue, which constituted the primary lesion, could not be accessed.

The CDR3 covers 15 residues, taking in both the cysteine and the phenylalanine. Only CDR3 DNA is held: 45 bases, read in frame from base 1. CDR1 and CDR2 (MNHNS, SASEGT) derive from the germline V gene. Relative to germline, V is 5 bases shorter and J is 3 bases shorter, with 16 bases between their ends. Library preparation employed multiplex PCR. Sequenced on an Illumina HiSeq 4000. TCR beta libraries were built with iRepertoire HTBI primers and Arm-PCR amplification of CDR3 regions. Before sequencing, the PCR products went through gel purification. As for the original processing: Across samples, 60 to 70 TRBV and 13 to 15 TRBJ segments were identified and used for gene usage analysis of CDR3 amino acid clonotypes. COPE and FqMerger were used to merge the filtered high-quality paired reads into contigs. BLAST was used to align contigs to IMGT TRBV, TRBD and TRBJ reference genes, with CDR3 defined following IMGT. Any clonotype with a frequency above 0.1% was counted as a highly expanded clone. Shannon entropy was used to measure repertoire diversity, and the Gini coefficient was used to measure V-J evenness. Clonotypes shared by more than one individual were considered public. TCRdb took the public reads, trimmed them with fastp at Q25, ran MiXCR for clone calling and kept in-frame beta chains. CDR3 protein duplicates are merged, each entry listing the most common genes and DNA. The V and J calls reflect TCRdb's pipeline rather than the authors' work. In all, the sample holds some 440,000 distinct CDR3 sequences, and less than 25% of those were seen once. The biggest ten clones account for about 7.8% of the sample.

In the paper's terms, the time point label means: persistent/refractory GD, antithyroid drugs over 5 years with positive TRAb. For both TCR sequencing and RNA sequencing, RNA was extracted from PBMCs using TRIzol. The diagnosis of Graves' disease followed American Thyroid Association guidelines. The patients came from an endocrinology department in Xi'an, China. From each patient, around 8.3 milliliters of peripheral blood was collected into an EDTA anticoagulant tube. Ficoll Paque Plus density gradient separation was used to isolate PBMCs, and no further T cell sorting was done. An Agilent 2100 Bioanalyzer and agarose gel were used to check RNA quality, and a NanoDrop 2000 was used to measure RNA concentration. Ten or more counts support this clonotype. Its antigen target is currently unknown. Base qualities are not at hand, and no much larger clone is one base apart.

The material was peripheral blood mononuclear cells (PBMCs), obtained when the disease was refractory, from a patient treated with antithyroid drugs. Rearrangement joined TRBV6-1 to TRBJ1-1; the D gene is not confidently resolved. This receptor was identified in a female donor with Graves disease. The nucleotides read TGTGCCAGCAGTACTGGGCTGACCGTGTACACTGAAGCTTTCTTT. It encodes CASSTGLTVYTEAFF.